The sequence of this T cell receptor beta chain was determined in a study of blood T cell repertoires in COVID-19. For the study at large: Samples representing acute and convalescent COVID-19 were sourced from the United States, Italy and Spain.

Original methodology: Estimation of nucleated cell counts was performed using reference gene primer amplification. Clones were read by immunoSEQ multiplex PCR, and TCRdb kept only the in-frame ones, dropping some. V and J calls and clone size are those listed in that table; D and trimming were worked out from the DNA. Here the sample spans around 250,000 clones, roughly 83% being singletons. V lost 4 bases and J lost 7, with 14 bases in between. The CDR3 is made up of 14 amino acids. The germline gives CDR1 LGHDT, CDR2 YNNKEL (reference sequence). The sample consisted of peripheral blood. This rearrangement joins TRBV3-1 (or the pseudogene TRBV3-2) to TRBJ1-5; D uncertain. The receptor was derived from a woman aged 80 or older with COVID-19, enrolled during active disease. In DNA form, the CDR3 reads TGTGCCAGCAGCCCATCAGGAAGTGGACAGCCCCAGCATTTT. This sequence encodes CASSPSGSGQPQHF.